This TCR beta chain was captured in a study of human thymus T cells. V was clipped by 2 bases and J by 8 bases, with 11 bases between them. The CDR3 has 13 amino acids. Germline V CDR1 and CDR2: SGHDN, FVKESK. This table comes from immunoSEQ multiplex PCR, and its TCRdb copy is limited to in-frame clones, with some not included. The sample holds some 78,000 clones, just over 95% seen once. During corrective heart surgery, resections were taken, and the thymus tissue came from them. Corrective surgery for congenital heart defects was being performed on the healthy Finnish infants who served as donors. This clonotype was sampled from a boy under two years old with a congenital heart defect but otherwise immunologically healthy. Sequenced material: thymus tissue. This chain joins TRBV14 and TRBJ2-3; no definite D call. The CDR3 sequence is CASSQSPAATQYF. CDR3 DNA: TGTGCCAGCAGCCAATCCCCAGCAGCTACGCAGTATTTT. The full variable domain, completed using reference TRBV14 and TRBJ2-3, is EAGVTQFPSHSVIEKGQTVTLRCDPISGHDNLYWYRRVMGKEIKFLLHFVKESKQDESGMPNNRFLAERTGGTYSTLKVQPAELEDSGVYFCASSQSPAATQYFGPGTRLTVL.